A single TCR beta chain is shown here with its context. This sample stems from a study of blood T cell repertoires in COVID-19. Study information: Both acute and convalescent COVID-19 samples were obtained from the United States, Italy and Spain.

CDR3 length: 15 amino acids. From germline, CDR1 is MNHNS and CDR2 SASEGT. With 1 base clipped from V and 12 bases from J, the junction kept 6 bases outside the gene matches. Per the original data handling: Researchers report that nucleated cell counts were estimated from reference gene primer amplification. Libraries were prepared by immunoSEQ multiplex PCR; TCRdb keeps only in-frame clonotypes and omits some of them. From that table come the V and J calls and clone size; the DNA was used to work out D and trimming. The sample holds fewer than 130,000 clones, 65% to 80% seen once. This receptor was identified in a man aged 70 or older with active or convalescent COVID-19. The chain combines TRBV6-1 with TRBJ2-1, with 13 bases fitting TRBD2. Sequencing was done on a sample of peripheral blood. CDR3 loop: CASSEGLAGGRGQFF. CDR3 in DNA: TGTGCCAGCAGTGAAGGACTAGCGGGAGGCCGAGGGCAGTTCTTC.